The source of this T cell receptor (beta chain) is a study of CD8 T cells in acute hepatitis C reinfection. The table came from immunoSEQ multiplex PCR; TCRdb's copy has only in-frame clones and leaves some out. The sample comprises 30,000 to 40,000 clones, approximately 87% of which are singletons, and roughly 0.51% rests with the top ten. Only a few counts were recorded for this clone. The CDR3 sequence is 13 residues long. Germline V gene lookup returns CDR1 SEHNR and CDR2 FQNEAQ (reference sequence). Trimming pared 5 bases from V and 4 bases from J, leaving 11 bases between. Indicated time point: naive CD8 control sorted from an acute-time-point sample.

The genes are TRBV7-9 and TRBJ1-2; D call uncertain. The sequence was collected from a man under 40 with chronic hepatitis C. Input material: naive CD8+ T cells from PBMCs. CDR3 residues: CASSPEPFYGYTF. CDR3 in DNA: TGTGCCAGCAGCCCAGAACCCTTCTATGGCTACACCTTC.